This T cell receptor (beta chain) derives from a study of OX40 agonist ivuxolimab in advanced cancers. The CDR3 is made up of 16 amino acids. Germline CDR1 ENHRY, CDR2 SYGVKD. The J segment lost 2 bases and the V segment lost 4 bases, leaving 7 bases of the junction unmatched. TCRdb keeps only in-frame clones here, not all; method: immunoSEQ multiplex PCR. The table lists about 71,000 clones, roughly nine tenths of them singletons, with more than 12% in the top ten. Blood specimens came from baseline, cycle 4 day 1, and cycle 7 day 1. The TCR sequence derives from an adult with an advanced solid tumor such as melanoma, head and neck, liver or kidney cancer. Sequencing was performed on CD4+ or CD8+ T cells sorted from blood, taken in a trial of the OX40 agonist ivuxolimab. The chain links TRBV10-3 to TRBJ2-3, with TRBD2 identical over 9 bases. The CDR3 reads CAISAFAGGDTDTQYF. CDR3 coding DNA: TGTGCCATCAGTGCGTTCGCGGGAGGGGACACAGATACGCAGTATTTT.